This T cell receptor (beta chain) was obtained from a study of T cell responses to AZD1222 COVID-19 vaccine. Study as a whole: Both about-4-week and about-12-week second-dose recipients were combined. General observations from the study: When two AZD1222 doses had been given, Spike-specific TCR breadth and depth rose. Donors were mostly white British, more females; clonal diversity possibly underestimated. Just 5 to 7 AZD1222 recipients were seropositive at baseline.

Repertoires were generated with immunoSEQ multiplex PCR, while TCRdb's copy carries only in-frame clones and drops some. The repertoire holds approximately 150,000 clones, with around 91% as singletons. About this clone: As yet, its antigen is unknown.

The CDR3 covers 16 residues. After removal of 5 bases from V and 4 bases from J, the junction contained 7 bases not matched to a gene. CDR1 is LNHNV, CDR2 YYDKDF, per germline (reference sequence). The rearrangement uses TRBV15 and TRBJ2-1; 11 bases line up with TRBD2. Sequencing used peripheral blood, obtained on day 0 of AZD1222 vaccination. This TCR derives from an adult in good health. CDR3 nucleotide sequence: TGTGCCACCAGCCGTTACTCTAGCGGGGGGTACAATGAGCAGTTCTTC. It yields the protein CATSRYSSGGYNEQFF.